A selection of T cell receptor beta chains follows, all from one sample in a study of T cells in Graves' hyperthyroidism and ophthalmopathy. TCRdb passed the multiplex PCR reads through MiXCR, listing each CDR3 protein once. The sample contains about 590,000 distinct CDR3 sequences, around a sixth of which appear only once. Sample: blood. These receptors were collected from a woman in her 30s with Graves' hyperthyroidism. Each CDR3 is given with its conserved first and last residue. D genes are given only for firm matches. Clone size is given for some rows only: seen once, a few or many times, or a class if the clone is expanded.

clone_size j_call v_call d_call cdr3_nt cdr3_aa
many TRBJ2-1 TRBV7-9 - TGTGCCAGCAGCCCAGGGGGGGCCAATGAGCAGTTCTTC CASSPGGANEQFF
many TRBJ1-1 TRBV18 - TGTGCCAGCTCAACCCCTCAAACTGAAGCTTTCTTT CASSTPQTEAFF
many TRBJ1-2 TRBV20-1 - TGCAGTGCTAGTAGAGGGGAAGGAAACTATGGCTACACCTTC CSASRGEGNYGYTF
- TRBJ2-7 TRBV10-1 TRBD2 TGCGCCAGCAGTCCCAATCTAGCGGGAGCGAGCGAGCAGTACTTC CASSPNLAGASEQYF
few TRBJ2-7 TRBV7-9 - TGTGCCAGCAGCTTAGCACTCCGGGACTACGAGCAGTACTTC CASSLALRDYEQYF
many TRBJ1-2 TRBV20-1 TRBD1 TGCAGTGCTAGAGCTGGTTTCGTGGCAGGGGGGATCGGGCGTGGCTACACCTTC CSARAGFVAGGIGRGYTF
many TRBJ2-1 TRBV20-1 TRBD1 TGCAGTGCTAGTTCCGGACAGGGGGCCGATGAGCAGTTCTTC CSASSGQGADEQFF
- TRBJ1-1 TRBV19 TRBD1 TGTGCCAGTAGTATAGCCCTCGGACAGGGTGGCACTGAAGCTTTCTTT CASSIALGQGGTEAFF
- TRBJ2-1 TRBV19 - TGTGCCAGTAGGGGGAGTGTATACTACAATGAGCAGTTCTTC CASRGSVYYNEQFF
- TRBJ1-5 TRBV15 - TGTGCCACCAGCAGAGATAGGGGGGATAGCAATCAGCCCCAGCATTTT CATSRDRGDSNQPQHF
few TRBJ1-3 TRBV5-1 - TGCGCCAGCAGCTTTTCGACAGGCTCTGGAAACACCATATATTTT CASSFSTGSGNTIYF
- TRBJ1-1 TRBV6-1 - TGTGCCAGCTTGTTATTGAACACTGAAGCTTTCTTT CASLLLNTEAFF
- TRBJ2-1 TRBV25-1 TRBD1 TGTGCCAGCAGTGAACCAGGGACAGCTACCTACAATGAGCAGTTCTTC CASSEPGTATYNEQFF
many TRBJ1-1 TRBV11-2 TRBD1 TGTGCCAGCAGCCCCTACAGGGGGCGAACTGAAGCTTTCTTT CASSPYRGRTEAFF
few TRBJ2-1 TRBV24-1 - TGTGCCACCAGAAGGAGAACCGAGTTGGATGAGCAGTTCTTC CATRRRTELDEQFF
many TRBJ2-5 TRBV7-3 - TGTGCCAGCAGCTTAGGCTCCCGGACCGACGCTGCCGAGACCCAGTACTTC CASSLGSRTDAAETQYF
- TRBJ2-4 TRBV7-2 TRBD1 TGTGCCAGCAGGACGACAGGGGCCAAAAACATTCAGTACTTC CASRTTGAKNIQYF
- TRBJ1-2 TRBV10-3 TRBD1 TGTGCCATCAGTGAAGGGGACAGAGGCTACACCTTC CAISEGDRGYTF
- TRBJ2-4 TRBV27 - TGTGCCAGCAGTTCGGCCAAAAACATTCAGTACTTC CASSSAKNIQYF
many TRBJ2-5 TRBV7-9 - TGTGCCAGCAGTTTCACCCCAGCGGACCGCCCCCAAGAGACCCAGTACTTC CASSFTPADRPQETQYF
many TRBJ2-1 TRBV6-1 TRBD2 TGTGCCAGCAGTGAATGGGCTAGCGGGAGCTCCTACAATGAGCAGTTCTTC CASSEWASGSSYNEQFF
- TRBJ2-1 TRBV6-5 TRBD2 TGTGCCAGCAGTTACTGGACTAGCGGGCACTCCTACAATGAGCAGTTCTTC CASSYWTSGHSYNEQFF
few TRBJ2-5 TRBV7-8 TRBD2 TGTGCCAGCAGCTTAGGTCGGACTAGCGGGAGAGAGACCCAGTACTTC CASSLGRTSGRETQYF
- TRBJ2-3 TRBV14 - TGTGCCAGCAGCCAAGAAATCAGGGGAGCAGATACGCAGTATTTT CASSQEIRGADTQYF
many TRBJ2-3 TRBV20-1 - TGCAGTGGGGACACAGATACGCAGTATTTT CSGDTDTQYF
- TRBJ2-7 TRBV19 - TGTGCCAGTACCGAGACCACCGGGTCCTCCTACGAGCAGTACTTC CASTETTGSSYEQYF
many TRBJ2-7 TRBV20-1 - TGCAGTGCTAGCGGGGGCTCCTACGAGCAGTACTTC CSASGGSYEQYF
- TRBJ1-1 TRBV12-3/TRBV12-4 - TGTGCCAGCCAACGAGGAGAGGGCACTGAAGCTTTCTTT CASQRGEGTEAFF
- TRBJ2-7 TRBV6-5 - TGTGCCAGCAGTTACGATACCGGTGCCTACGAGCAGTACTTC CASSYDTGAYEQYF
- TRBJ2-2 TRBV6-4 - TGTGCCAGCAGTGAGCAGGGGAACTCCGGGGAGCTGTTTTTT CASSEQGNSGELFF
- TRBJ1-5 TRBV19 - TGTGCCAGTAGTATCCGGGGGCAGGGCAATCAGCCCCAGCATTTT CASSIRGQGNQPQHF
many TRBJ1-6 TRBV11-2 TRBD1 TGTGCCAGCAGCTCCGTACAGGGGGCGGCATATCCCCTCCACTTT CASSSVQGAAYPLHF
many TRBJ1-1 TRBV12-5 - TGTGCTAGTGGTTTCGCAGGGGAGAACACTGAAGCTTTCTTT CASGFAGENTEAFF
many TRBJ2-7 TRBV27 - TGTGCCAGCAGTTTATCGATCTCTCAATCATCCGAGCAGTACTTC CASSLSISQSSEQYF
many TRBJ2-3 TRBV7-2 TRBD2 TGTGCCAGCAGCAGTAGCGGGAGAACGACAGATACGCAGTATTTT CASSSSGRTTDTQYF
- TRBJ2-7 TRBV28 TRBD2 TGTGCCAGCAGTTTAGGGCTAGCGGGAGGGGGCTCCTACGAGCAGTACTTC CASSLGLAGGGSYEQYF
few TRBJ2-1 TRBV4-3 - TGCGCCAGCAGCCAATTTTCACTAGCCCAATACAATGAGCAGTTCTTC CASSQFSLAQYNEQFF
many TRBJ2-1 TRBV7-9 TRBD1 TGTGCCAGCAGCCCCAAGGGGGCGACAGACCTCTACAATGAGCAGTTCTTC CASSPKGATDLYNEQFF
few TRBJ1-5 TRBV20-1 - TGCAGTGCTAGTGCAGGGTCTCAGCCCCAGCATTTT CSASAGSQPQHF
many TRBJ2-1 TRBV10-3 - TGTGCCACCCTCCGTAGCGGACCAGACAATGAGCAGTTCTTC CATLRSGPDNEQFF
few TRBJ1-1 TRBV5-6 - TGTGCCAGCAGCTTGGAGACGGACGGAAGGTCACTGGCTGAAGCTTTCTTT CASSLETDGRSLAEAFF
- TRBJ2-1 TRBV9 TRBD2 TGTGCCAGCAGCGTAGGCGGGAGCGACAATGAGCAGTTCTTC CASSVGGSDNEQFF
- TRBJ2-3 TRBV19 - TGTGCCAGTAGTATGAGGGACAGCACAGATACGCAGTATTTT CASSMRDSTDTQYF
few TRBJ1-5 TRBV18 - TGTGCCAGCTCACCCACGGGGGGGTTAGGCAATCAGCCCCAGCATTTT CASSPTGGLGNQPQHF
- TRBJ2-2 TRBV5-1 - TGCGCCAGCAGCTTGGAGTCAGGGCCCACCGGGGAGCTGTTTTTT CASSLESGPTGELFF
- TRBJ2-1 TRBV6-1 TRBD2 TGTGCCAGCAGCTTGGACCCTTTCCTCCCGACTAGCGGGAGTAACAATGAGCAGTTCTTC CASSLDPFLPTSGSNNEQFF
many TRBJ2-1 TRBV30 - TGTGCCTGGAGAGTCAGCCCCAGGGATGAGCAGTTCTTC CAWRVSPRDEQFF
- TRBJ2-3 TRBV4-1 - TGCGCCAGCAGCAGACGAGCGGGCACTAGCACAGATACGCAGTATTTT CASSRRAGTSTDTQYF
- TRBJ2-2 TRBV27 TRBD1 TGTGCCAGCAGCCGGATGGGACAGTTTCTTTTT CASSRMGQFLF
many TRBJ2-1 TRBV5-1 TRBD2 TGCGCCAGCAGCTTGGAGTTAGCGGGAGGTGAGCAGTTCTTC CASSLELAGGEQFF
few TRBJ1-2 TRBV19 - TGTGCCAGTAGGAGTGTGGTGGGCTACACCTTC CASRSVVGYTF
few TRBJ2-3 TRBV10-3 - TGTGCCATCAGTGAGACAGGGACTCTCACAGATACGCAGTATTTT CAISETGTLTDTQYF
many TRBJ2-1 TRBV5-1 - TGCGCCAGCAGCCCGCAGGTGAGCTCCTACAATGAGCAGTTCTTC CASSPQVSSYNEQFF
few TRBJ2-7 TRBV29-1 TRBD1 TGCAGCGCTGGACAGGGTGAAGAGCAGTACTTC CSAGQGEEQYF
many TRBJ2-7 TRBV10-3 - TGTGCCATCAGCACCGGGGTCCACGAGCAGTACTTC CAISTGVHEQYF